This T cell receptor beta chain was identified in a study of OX40 agonist ivuxolimab in advanced cancers. At the level of the study: Three individuals attained partial responses, comprising one hepatocellular carcinoma case and two cutaneous melanoma cases. Study observations and caveats: There were, on average, more expanded clones in CD8+ T cells than in CD4+. It was not determined which antigens were specifically recognized by the peripheral T cells that had undergone clonal expansion.

The junction had 14 bases not matched to a gene; V was cut back by 5 bases and J by 3 bases. Germline V gives CDR1 LNHDA, CDR2 SQIVND (reference sequence). CDR3 length: 20 amino acids. A note on this clone: Its antigen is not known.

Blood sampling took place at baseline, cycle 4 day 1, and cycle 7 day 1. Here immunoSEQ multiplex PCR was the method, and the copy in TCRdb shows in-frame clones only, minus some. Among approximately 70,000 clones listed, 85% to 90% were seen once. This clonotype was sampled from an adult with an advanced solid tumor such as melanoma, head and neck, liver or kidney cancer. The chain couples TRBV19 to TRBJ2-4, with 15 bases lining up with TRBD2. Specimen: CD4+ or CD8+ T cells sorted from blood, collected in a trial of the OX40 agonist ivuxolimab. CDR3 coding DNA: TGTGCCAGTAGTCCTCGTAGGACTAGCGGGGGGGCCTTGGTCAAAAACATTCAGTACTTC. It encodes CASSPRRTSGGALVKNIQYF. Combining the CDR3 with reference TRBV19 and TRBJ2-4 gives the whole variable domain DGGITQSPKYLFRKEGQNVTLSCEQNLNHDAMYWYRQDPGQGLRLIYYSQIVNDFQKGDIAEGYSVSREKKESFPLTVTSAQKNPTAFYLCASSPRRTSGGALVKNIQYFGAGTRLSVL.